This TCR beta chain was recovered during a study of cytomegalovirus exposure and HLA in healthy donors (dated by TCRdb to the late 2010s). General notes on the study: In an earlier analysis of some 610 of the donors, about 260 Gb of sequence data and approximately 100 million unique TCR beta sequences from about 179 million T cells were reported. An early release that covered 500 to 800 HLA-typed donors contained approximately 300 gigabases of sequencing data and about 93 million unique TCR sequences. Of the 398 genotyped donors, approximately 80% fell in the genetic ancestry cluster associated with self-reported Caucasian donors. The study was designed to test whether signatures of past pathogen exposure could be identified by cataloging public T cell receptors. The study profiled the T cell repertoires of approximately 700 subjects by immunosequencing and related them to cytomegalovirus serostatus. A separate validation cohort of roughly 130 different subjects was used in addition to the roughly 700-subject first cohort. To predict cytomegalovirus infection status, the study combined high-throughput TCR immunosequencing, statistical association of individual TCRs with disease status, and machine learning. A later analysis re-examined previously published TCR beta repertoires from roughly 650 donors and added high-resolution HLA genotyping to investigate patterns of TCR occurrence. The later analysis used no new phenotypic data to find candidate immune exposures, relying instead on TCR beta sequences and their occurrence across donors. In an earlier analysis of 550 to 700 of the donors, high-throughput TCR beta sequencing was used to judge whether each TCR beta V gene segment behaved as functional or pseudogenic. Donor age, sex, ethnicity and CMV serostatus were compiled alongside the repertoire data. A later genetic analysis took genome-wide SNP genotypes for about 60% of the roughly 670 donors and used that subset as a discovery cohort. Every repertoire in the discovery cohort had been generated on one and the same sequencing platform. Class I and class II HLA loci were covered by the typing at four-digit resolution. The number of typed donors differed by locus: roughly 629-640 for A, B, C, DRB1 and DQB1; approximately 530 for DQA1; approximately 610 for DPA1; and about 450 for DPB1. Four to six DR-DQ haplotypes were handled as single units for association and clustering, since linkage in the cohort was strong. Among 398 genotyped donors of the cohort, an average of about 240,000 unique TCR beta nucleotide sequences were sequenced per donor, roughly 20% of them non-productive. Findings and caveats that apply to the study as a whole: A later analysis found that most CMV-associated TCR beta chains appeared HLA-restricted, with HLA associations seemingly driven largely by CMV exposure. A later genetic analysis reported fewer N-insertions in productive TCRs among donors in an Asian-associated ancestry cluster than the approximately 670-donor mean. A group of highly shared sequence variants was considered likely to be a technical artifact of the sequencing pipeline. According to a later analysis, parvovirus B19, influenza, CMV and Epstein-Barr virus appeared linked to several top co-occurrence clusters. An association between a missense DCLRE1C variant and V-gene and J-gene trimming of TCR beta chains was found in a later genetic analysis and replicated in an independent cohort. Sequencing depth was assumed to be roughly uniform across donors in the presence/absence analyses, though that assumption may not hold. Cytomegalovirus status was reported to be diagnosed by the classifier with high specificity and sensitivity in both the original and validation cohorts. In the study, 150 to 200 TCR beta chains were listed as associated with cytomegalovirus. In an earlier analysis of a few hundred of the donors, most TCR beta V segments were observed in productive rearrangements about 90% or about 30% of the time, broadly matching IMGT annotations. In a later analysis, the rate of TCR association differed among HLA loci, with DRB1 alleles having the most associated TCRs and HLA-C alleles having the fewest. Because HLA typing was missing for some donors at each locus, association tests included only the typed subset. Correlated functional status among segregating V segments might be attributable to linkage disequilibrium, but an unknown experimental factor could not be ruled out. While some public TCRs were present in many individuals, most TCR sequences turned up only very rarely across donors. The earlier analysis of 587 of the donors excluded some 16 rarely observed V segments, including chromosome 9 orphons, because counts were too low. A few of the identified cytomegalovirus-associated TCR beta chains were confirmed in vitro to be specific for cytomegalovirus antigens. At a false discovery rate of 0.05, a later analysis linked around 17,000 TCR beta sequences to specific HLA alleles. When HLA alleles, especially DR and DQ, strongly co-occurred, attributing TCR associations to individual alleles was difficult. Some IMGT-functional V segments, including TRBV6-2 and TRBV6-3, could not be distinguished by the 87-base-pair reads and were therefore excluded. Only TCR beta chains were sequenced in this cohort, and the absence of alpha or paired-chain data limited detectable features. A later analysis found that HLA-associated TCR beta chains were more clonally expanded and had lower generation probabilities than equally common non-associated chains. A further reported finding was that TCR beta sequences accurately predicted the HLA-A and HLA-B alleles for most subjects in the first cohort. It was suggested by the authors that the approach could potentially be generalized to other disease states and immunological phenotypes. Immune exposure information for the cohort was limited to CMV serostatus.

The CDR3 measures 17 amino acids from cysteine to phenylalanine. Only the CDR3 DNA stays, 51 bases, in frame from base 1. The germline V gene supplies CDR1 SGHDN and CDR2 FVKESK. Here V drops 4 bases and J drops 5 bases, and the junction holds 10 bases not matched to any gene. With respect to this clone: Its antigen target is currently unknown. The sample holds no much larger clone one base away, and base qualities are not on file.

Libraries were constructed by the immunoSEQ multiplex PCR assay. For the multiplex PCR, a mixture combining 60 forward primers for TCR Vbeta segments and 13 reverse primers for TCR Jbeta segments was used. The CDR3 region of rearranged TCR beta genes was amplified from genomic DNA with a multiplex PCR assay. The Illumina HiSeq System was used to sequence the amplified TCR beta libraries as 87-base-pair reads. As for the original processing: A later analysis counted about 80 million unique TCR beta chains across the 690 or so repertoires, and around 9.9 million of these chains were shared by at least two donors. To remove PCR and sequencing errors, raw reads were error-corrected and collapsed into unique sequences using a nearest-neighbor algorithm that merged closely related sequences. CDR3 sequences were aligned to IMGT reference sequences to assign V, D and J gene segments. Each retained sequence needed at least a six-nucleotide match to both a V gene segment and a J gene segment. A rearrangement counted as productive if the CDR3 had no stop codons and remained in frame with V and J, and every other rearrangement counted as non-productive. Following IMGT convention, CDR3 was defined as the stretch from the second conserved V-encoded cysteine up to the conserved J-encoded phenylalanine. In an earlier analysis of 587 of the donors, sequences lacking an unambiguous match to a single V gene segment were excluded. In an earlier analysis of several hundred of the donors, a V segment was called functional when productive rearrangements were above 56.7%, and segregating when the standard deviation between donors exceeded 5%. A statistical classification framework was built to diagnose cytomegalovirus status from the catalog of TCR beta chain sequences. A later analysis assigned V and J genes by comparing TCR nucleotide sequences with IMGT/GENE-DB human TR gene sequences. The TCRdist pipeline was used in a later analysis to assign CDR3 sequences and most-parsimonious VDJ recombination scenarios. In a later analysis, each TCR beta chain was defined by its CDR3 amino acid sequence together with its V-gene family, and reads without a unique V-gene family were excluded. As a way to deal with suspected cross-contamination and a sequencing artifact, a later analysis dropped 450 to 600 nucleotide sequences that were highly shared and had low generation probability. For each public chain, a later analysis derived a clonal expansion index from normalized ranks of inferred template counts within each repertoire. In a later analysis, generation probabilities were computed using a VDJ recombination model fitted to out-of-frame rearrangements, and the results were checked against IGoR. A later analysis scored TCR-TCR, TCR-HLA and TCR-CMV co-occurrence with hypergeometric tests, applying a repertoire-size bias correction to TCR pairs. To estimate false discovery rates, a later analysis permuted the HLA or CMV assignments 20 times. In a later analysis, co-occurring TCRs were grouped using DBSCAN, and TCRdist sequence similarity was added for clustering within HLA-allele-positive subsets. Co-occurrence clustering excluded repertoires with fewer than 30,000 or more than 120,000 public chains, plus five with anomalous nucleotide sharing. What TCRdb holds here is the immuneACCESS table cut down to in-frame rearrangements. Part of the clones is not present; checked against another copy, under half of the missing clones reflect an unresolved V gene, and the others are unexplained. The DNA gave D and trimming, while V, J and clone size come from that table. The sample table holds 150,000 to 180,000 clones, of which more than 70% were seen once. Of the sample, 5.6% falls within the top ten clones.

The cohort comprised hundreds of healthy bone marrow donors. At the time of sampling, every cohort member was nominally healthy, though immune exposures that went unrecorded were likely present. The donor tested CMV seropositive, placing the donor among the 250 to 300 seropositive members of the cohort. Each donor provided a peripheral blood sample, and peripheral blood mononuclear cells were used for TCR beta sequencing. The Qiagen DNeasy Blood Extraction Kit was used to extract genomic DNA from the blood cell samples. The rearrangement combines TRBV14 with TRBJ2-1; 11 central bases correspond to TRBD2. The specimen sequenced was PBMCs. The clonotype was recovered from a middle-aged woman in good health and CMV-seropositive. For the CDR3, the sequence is CASSLNKLAGDNNEQFF. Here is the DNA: TGTGCCAGCAGCCTAAACAAACTAGCGGGAGATAACAATGAGCAGTTCTTC.